Each of the 23 T cell receptor beta chains below was sequenced from the same sample in a study of cytomegalovirus exposure and HLA in healthy donors. Data came from immunoSEQ multiplex PCR; TCRdb stores just in-frame clones and leaves some out. The table has roughly 150,000 clones, approximately 91% seen once. The sequenced sample was PBMCs. The source of these receptors is a woman between 18 and 30 years old in good health and CMV-seropositive.

In DNA, the CDR3 is TGCAGCGTTGTGGTCAGGGGAACTGTGAATGAGCAGTTCTTC. This encodes CSVVVRGTVNEQFF. The V gene is TRBV29-1, the J gene TRBJ2-1; tentative D call: TRBD1 (6 bases). CDR1 is SQVTM, CDR2 ANQGSEA, per germline. The CDR3 spans 14 residues. V lost 4 bases, J lost 7 bases, and 17 bases lay in between.

The CDR3, as DNA: TGCGCCAGCAGCCAAGTTGAAACTAGCGGAGCTCGGGGGCAGTACTTC. It yields the protein CASSQVETSGARGQYF. V and J are TRBV4-1 and TRBJ2-7; 8 nucleotides agree with TRBD2. The CDR3 extends over 16 amino acids. Per the germline V gene, CDR1 is MGHRA and CDR2 is YSYEKL. V lost 1 base to trimming and J lost 9 bases; unmatched junction nucleotides: 14.

This clone has just one count. This chain uses TRBV2 with TRBJ1-1, with no clear D. Germline assignment: CDR1 SNHLY and CDR2 FYNNEI. The CDR3 is made up of 13 amino acids. The germline V and J ends were trimmed by 5 bases and 1 base, with 8 bases remaining between them. The chain's CDR3 is CASSTSGNTEAFF. CDR3 coding DNA: TGTGCCAGCAGTACATCAGGGAACACTGAAGCTTTCTTT.

This clone was recorded a few times. The V and J genes are TRBV2 and TRBJ1-1, with 9 bases identical to TRBD1. The CDR3 consists of 14 residues. The germline V gene encodes CDR1 SNHLY and CDR2 FYNNEI. J was trimmed by 1 base and V by 7 bases; bases with no gene match: 4. Here the CDR3 reads CASTMGQGNTEAFF. The CDR3 coding sequence is TGTGCCAGCACCATGGGACAGGGGAACACTGAAGCTTTCTTT.

This sequence joins TRBV7-9 and TRBJ2-5; possibly TRBD2 for D (5 bases). Trimming took 0 bases from V and 5 from J, leaving 10 bases between them. The CDR3 length is 14 residues. Germline values: CDR1 SEHNR, CDR2 FQNEAQ (reference sequence). CDR3 DNA sequence: TGTGCCAGCAGCTTAGCGGGCCGAGGGGAGACCCAGTACTTC. This gives the protein CASSLAGRGETQYF.

The chain employs TRBV5-1 and TRBJ2-2; no reliable D call. The CDR3 has 16 residues. V lost 0 bases and J 4 bases, leaving 13 bases between the germline ends. Germline V gene sequence: CDR1 SGHRS, CDR2 YFSETQ. This CDR3 reads CASSLVVGSATGELFF. The CDR3 DNA follows: TGCGCCAGCAGCTTGGTGGTGGGCTCGGCCACCGGGGAGCTGTTTTTT.

This chain connects TRBV2 to TRBJ2-3; 13 bases match TRBD2. Germline V gene lookup returns CDR1 SNHLY and CDR2 FYNNEI. The CDR3 is 16 amino acids. The ends lost 3 bases at V and 3 bases at J; junction bases unmatched: 3. This CDR3 is CASSDGTSGITDTQYF. DNA for the CDR3: TGTGCCAGCAGTGACGGGACTAGCGGGATTACAGATACGCAGTATTTT.

CDR3 nucleotide sequence: TGTGCCAGCAGTTTCGGACAGGTTAGCAATCAGCCCCAGCATTTT. As protein: CASSFGQVSNQPQHF. The gene calls are TRBV2 and TRBJ1-5; TRBD1 aligns across 7 bases. This CDR3 region has 15 residues. The junction had 4 bases not matched to a gene; V was cut back by 5 bases and J by 0 bases. Germline CDR1 reads SNHLY; CDR2 reads FYNNEI.

The chain is built from TRBV5-6 and TRBJ1-4; the D is unclear. Germline V gene sequence: CDR1 SGHDT, CDR2 YYEEEE. The germline V and J ends were trimmed by 4 bases and 7 bases, with 11 bases remaining between them. The CDR3 covers 13 residues. The CDR3 bases are TGTGCCAGCAGCAGAGGCCTTTCTGAAAAACTGTTTTTT. Protein sequence: CASSRGLSEKLFF.

J is TRBJ1-1 and V is TRBV11-3, with D maybe TRBD1 (5 bases). The CDR3 loop spans 14 amino acids. Per the germline V gene, CDR1 is SGHNT and CDR2 is YENEEA. The V and J ends lost 2 bases and 4 bases respectively, with 11 bases between them. In nucleotides, the CDR3 is TGTGCCAGCAGCTTACAGGGAGGGAGCACTGAAGCTTTCTTT. It translates to CASSLQGGSTEAFF.

The J gene is TRBJ2-1, the V gene TRBV11-3; possible D gene TRBD2, 6 bases. Between the trimmed V and J ends, which lost 4 bases and 5 bases, there was a span of 12 bases. Germline loops: CDR1 SGHNT, CDR2 YENEEA. There are 14 residues in the CDR3. CDR3 sequence: CASSSRDLHNEQFF. CDR3 coding DNA: TGTGCCAGCAGCTCGCGGGACTTGCACAATGAGCAGTTCTTC.

This sequence joins TRBV11-3 and TRBJ2-7; 10 nucleotides line up with TRBD1. CDR1 SGHNT and CDR2 YENEEA come from the germline V gene. Trimming at V came to 6 bases and at J to 0 bases, leaving 5 bases not matched to a gene. The CDR3 is made up of 15 amino acids. In nucleotides, the CDR3 is TGTGCCAGCAGACCACGACAGGGGGCCTCCTACGAGCAGTACTTC. This translates into CASRPRQGASYEQYF.

The chain links TRBV6-5 to TRBJ1-4; no clear D gene. The CDR3 is 14 amino acids. From germline, CDR1 is MNHEY and CDR2 SVGAGI. Trimming cost V 7 bases and J 5 bases, with 14 bases left between them. This chain's CDR3 is CASIPCGRNEKLFF. CDR3 nucleotides: TGTGCCAGCATCCCCTGCGGGAGAAATGAAAAACTGTTTTTT.

This chain uses TRBV4-2 with TRBJ1-4, with D tentatively TRBD1 (5 bases). Trimming took off 0 bases at V and 6 bases at J, with 11 bases between the two ends. CDR3 size: 15 residues. Germline CDR1 and CDR2: LGHNA and YNFKEQ. CDR3 loop: CASSQDIRVDEKLFF. The CDR3, as DNA: TGTGCCAGCAGCCAAGATATCAGGGTTGATGAAAAACTGTTTTTT.

The chain recombines TRBV2 with TRBJ1-1, with D tentatively TRBD1 (5 bases). Per germline, CDR1 SNHLY and CDR2 FYNNEI. The V and J ends lost 3 bases and 1 base respectively, with 6 bases between them. The CDR3 covers 13 residues. CDR3 sequence reads: CASSEGRNTEAFF. CDR3 nucleotide sequence: TGTGCCAGCAGTGAGGGGCGGAACACTGAAGCTTTCTTT.

This chain connects TRBV7-8 to TRBJ1-2, with 7 bases that match TRBD1. V shed 7 bases and J 4 bases; nucleotides not matched to a gene: 9. The CDR3 loop spans 14 amino acids. The germline gives CDR1 SGHVS, CDR2 FQNEAQ. As DNA, the CDR3 is TGTGCCAGCACGAGGGGGCAGATCGGCTATGGCTACACCTTC. It yields the protein CASTRGQIGYGYTF.

The chain combines TRBV6-6 with TRBJ2-1; possible D gene TRBD2, 6 bases. The CDR3 totals 14 residues. Germline CDR1 is MNHNY and CDR2 is SVGAGI (reference sequence). With 7 bases removed from V and 4 bases from J, the gap between germline ends came to 14 bases. CDR3 protein: CASNPGGRYNEQFF. The CDR3 bases are TGTGCCAGCAACCCAGGAGGGAGGTACAATGAGCAGTTCTTC.

In DNA, the CDR3 is TGTGCCAGCAGCGTGGGCGGGCAATACAATGAGCAGTTCTTC. Encoded protein: CASSVGGQYNEQFF. This chain uses TRBV9 with TRBJ2-1, with a tentative D call TRBD2 (5 bases). The V gene lost 2 bases and the J gene lost 4 bases, with 10 bases spanning the gap. The CDR3 totals 14 residues. CDR1 SGDLS and CDR2 YYNGEE come from the germline V gene. The full variable domain, with the rest looked up from reference TRBV9 and TRBJ2-1, is DSGVTQTPKHLITATGQRVTLRCSPRSGDLSVYWYQQSLDQGLQFLIQYYNGEERAKGNILERFSAQQFPDLHSELNLSSLELGDSALYFCASSVGGQYNEQFFGPGTRLTVL.

This rearrangement joins TRBV27 to TRBJ2-7, with 10 bases aligning to TRBD2. CDR1 and CDR2 from the germline V gene are MNHEY and SMNVEV (reference sequence). Losses at the gene ends were 2 bases for V and 6 bases for J; bases not matched to a gene: 7. This CDR3 has 15 amino acids. This CDR3 reads CASSLIRASGSEQYF. In nucleotides, the CDR3 is TGTGCCAGCAGTTTAATCCGCGCTAGCGGGAGCGAGCAGTACTTC.

The gene calls are TRBV9 and TRBJ1-5; 7 bases are a match to TRBD1. This CDR3 is built from 14 residues. Trimming took 3 bases from V and 4 from J; bases not matched to a gene: 4. Germline V CDR1 and CDR2: SGDLS, YYNGEE. The CDR3 region has the DNA TGTGCCAGCAGCGGACAGGGTGGAAATCAGCCCCAGCATTTT. Translated, it gives CASSGQGGNQPQHF.

The chain links TRBV11-3 to TRBJ2-1, with a tentative D call TRBD1 (5 bases). The CDR3 contains 15 residues. Per germline, CDR1 SGHNT and CDR2 YENEEA. V lost 5 bases and J 2 bases, leaving 13 bases between the germline ends. The CDR3 DNA sequence: TGTGCCAGCAGCAAGGAAGGGGTCCCCTACAATGAGCAGTTCTTC. As protein: CASSKEGVPYNEQFF.

This clone has a single count. V usage is TRBV6-5 and J usage is TRBJ2-7; 8 bases are a match to TRBD1. This CDR3 spans 14 amino acids. Trimming removed 6 bases from V and 6 bases from J; junction bases left unmatched: 10. The germline gives CDR1 MNHEY, CDR2 SVGAGI. The CDR3 here is CASSKGQGAFEQYF. The CDR3 DNA reads TGTGCCAGCAGCAAGGGGCAGGGGGCCTTCGAGCAGTACTTC.

This clone is a singleton in its sample. The chain uses TRBV6-5 and TRBJ2-3; the D is unclear. Trimming removed 7 bases from V and 1 base from J, with 12 bases in between. The CDR3 runs to 14 residues. Germline CDR1 and CDR2: MNHEY and SVGAGI. CDR3 residues: CASTKSGGTDTQYF. The CDR3 nucleotides read TGTGCCAGCACTAAAAGTGGTGGCACAGATACGCAGTATTTT.